This TCR beta chain was observed in a study of shared clonotypes between healthy human individuals (TCRdb year 2020). Some background on the complete study: A couple of women and a few men aged 18 to 49 years were included in the cohort. For each donor, CD4 naive and CD4 memory were each run on three plates, CD8 naive on two plates, and CD8 memory on one plate. The study deeply sequenced blood TCR repertoires of 5 or 6 healthy adults to estimate repertoire size and the extent of clonotype sharing between individuals. Different laboratories and diverse techniques were used to prepare libraries and sequence TCR repertoires, to increase sequencing depth and limit assay-specific biases. Each donor's leukapheresis produced roughly between roughly 0.85 and 9.5 billion PBMCs. What the study reported, not specific to this receptor: Because the study included a small number of donors, the genetic and exposure-history diversity represented was limited. Sampling was restricted to blood, and TCR repertoires in tissue are likely to differ from TCR repertoires in blood. Compared with non-shared clonotypes, clonotypes shared by all four sorted-subset donors had higher generation probabilities. Estimated clonotype richness was generally larger for naive than for memory subsets. Pairwise subsampling indicated that sequencing depth was expected to affect the degree of clonotype sharing among donors. When several donors were compared, the shared fraction of clonotypes was about 5.5% for naive CD4, 3.5% to 4% for naive CD8, more than 2% for memory CD4, and 0.35% to 0.4% for memory CD8. Rarefaction of sorted-subset datasets indicated incomplete sequencing despite the large sequencing depth.

A word on this clone: Its antigen is unknown. No much larger clone is present one base from it, and per-base qualities are unavailable.

The donors were healthy, HIV-negative adults who had no recently reported acute infections or vaccinations. Every donor was a Caucasian adult living in Nashville, Tennessee, USA. CD4+ T cells were enriched through magnetic negative selection, after which naive cells were positively selected on CD45RA and the remaining negative fraction served as the memory subset. Blood was collected by leukapheresis, and PBMCs were isolated by Ficoll-Histopaque density gradient centrifugation and then cryopreserved in liquid nitrogen vapor phase. Purity and quantity of every magnetically sorted T cell population were checked by analytical flow cytometry. Each sorted fraction had its genomic DNA isolated and then quantified by UV absorbance on a Nanodrop 2000c. TCR CDR3 regions were amplified from genomic DNA by multiplex PCR using the deep immunoSEQ assay. Genomic DNA extracted from each cell subset was distributed evenly over all wells of several immunoSEQ 96-well plates, and each plate served as one replicate. For sorted subsets, each replicate PCR was loaded with approximately 190 ng genomic DNA, equivalent to roughly 30,000 T cell genomes. The purified libraries were quantified using a Qubit 3.0 fluorometer, sized with a Bioanalyzer 2100, and then quantified again using the KAPA Library Quantification kit. A separate single-read 150-cycle Illumina NextSeq 550 flow cell was used to sequence each immunoSEQ 96-well plate. Regarding the original processing steps: Because the immunoSEQ output included only junctional sequences and no quality scores, the filtering could not be the same as the filtering used for full-length reads. To assign V/J genes and CDR3, sequences were annotated against IMGT germline references using PyIR, a Python wrapper for IgBLAST v1.9. Reads were removed for weak V/J assignments (E-value above 1e-6), missing CDR3, stop codons, out-of-frame junctions, or ambiguous translated residues. A V3J clonotype was defined by an identical inferred V gene, J gene, and CDR3 amino acid sequence. Percentage overlap between repertoires was computed as shared unique clonotypes divided by the size of the smaller repertoire. Three approaches were used to assess repertoire richness: RTK rarefaction, the Chao1 estimator, and Recon v2.1 estimates of unobserved clonotypes. Generation probabilities for all TCRbeta clonotypes obtained by the gDNA method from a handful of donors were computed using OLGA. TCRdb mirrors the immuneACCESS table, restricted to in-frame sequences. Some clones are absent from its copies; in checked studies, under half trace to an unresolved V gene, and the reason for the others is unknown. The D gene and trimming were derived from the DNA, and the V and J assignments and clone size from that table. Within this sample are some 2 million clones, with approximately 95% of them counted one time only. The top ten hold more than 0.1% of the sample.

CDR3 length: 19 amino acids, cysteine to phenylalanine. Here the CDR3 DNA is all that survives: 57 bases in frame from base 1. CDR1 and CDR2 are drawn from the germline V gene (reference sequence): SGHNT, YYREEE. Clipping removes 0 bases from V and 4 bases from J, with 13 as the unmatched junction base count. Input material: naive CD4+ T cells sorted from blood. The cell subset or site label of this sample denotes: CD45RA+ positively selected. The chain couples TRBV5-4 to TRBJ2-1, and 10 bases in between align with TRBD2. The TCR was taken from a man younger than 35 in good health. The CDR3 reads CASSLGTARGLAAYNEQFF. The DNA is as follows: TGTGCCAGCAGCTTGGGGACAGCACGCGGACTAGCGGCATACAATGAGCAGTTCTTC.